The rows below give T cell receptor beta chains drawn from one sample of a study of T-cell reconstitution after alpha-beta-depleted transplantation in children. MiXCR, run by TCRdb on the PCR reads, gives a single entry per CDR3 protein. The table shows approximately 500,000 distinct CDR3 sequences, with over 9.5% occurring only once. Material: PBMCs, obtained before TCRalphabeta/CD19-depleted stem cell transplant. The origin of the receptors is a child aged 2 to 15 with inherited bone marrow failure, due to receive a stem cell transplant. The CDR3 runs from the conserved cysteine through the conserved F or W. D genes are given only for firm matches. Clone size appears in some rows only: once, few, many, or a class for an expanded clone.

V	J	size	D	length	DNA	CDR3
TRBV11-2	TRBJ2-5	NA	NA	13	TGTGCCAGCAGCCCATATTCCCAAGAGACCCAGTACTTC	CASSPYSQETQYF
TRBV12-3/TRBV12-4	TRBJ2-1	many	TRBD2	18	TGTGCCAGCAGTTTAGGGTATTCTAGCGGGAGGGCCGAAGATGAGCAGTTCTTC	CASSLGYSSGRAEDEQFF
TRBV5-1	TRBJ2-1	many	NA	12	TGCGCCAGCAGCTTGGGGTCCCCCGAGCAGTTCTTC	CASSLGSPEQFF
TRBV29-1	TRBJ1-4	many	NA	13	TGCAGCGTTGATGGCTCTTCTATGAAAAAACTGTTTTTT	CSVDGSSMKKLFF
TRBV6-2/TRBV6-3	TRBJ2-7	NA	NA	16	TGTGCCAGCAGTTACTTTTTGGCAAAGGGCGACCACGAGCAGTACTTC	CASSYFLAKGDHEQYF
TRBV13	TRBJ2-7	many	TRBD2	15	TGTGCCAGCAGCATAGGAGCGGGATGGTTGAACGAGCAGTACTTC	CASSIGAGWLNEQYF
TRBV4-3	TRBJ2-7	many	NA	14	TGCGCCAGCAGCCAAGATGGTTGGGCCTACGAGCAGTACTTC	CASSQDGWAYEQYF
TRBV4-3	TRBJ2-2	many	TRBD2	17	TGCGCCAGCAGCCACGGACTAGCGGGAGAATGGACCGGGGAGCTGTTTTTT	CASSHGLAGEWTGELFF
TRBV27	TRBJ2-3	many	TRBD1	15	TGTGCCAGCAGTTTGTGGGGACAGAGCACAGATACGCAGTATTTT	CASSLWGQSTDTQYF
TRBV7-2	TRBJ2-5	NA	TRBD2	14	TGTGCCAGCAGCTTAGGCGGGAGGGTCGAGACCCAGTACTTC	CASSLGGRVETQYF
TRBV20-1	TRBJ2-7	NA	TRBD2	13	TGCAGTGCCGCTAGCGGGAATCGCTACGAGCAGTACTTC	CSAASGNRYEQYF
TRBV11-2	TRBJ2-7	NA	NA	13	TGTGCCAGCAGCTTGTTCGGTCGCTACGAGCAGTACTTC	CASSLFGRYEQYF
TRBV29-1	TRBJ2-5	many	NA	12	TGCAGCGGCAAGCCGACGCAAGAGACCCAGTACTTC	CSGKPTQETQYF
TRBV11-2	TRBJ2-7	many	TRBD1	14	TGTGCCAGCAGCTCAATCGACAGGGTCTACGAGCAGTACTTC	CASSSIDRVYEQYF
TRBV6-5	TRBJ2-1	many	NA	12	TGTGCCAGCAGTTATACTGGGATGGAGCAGTTCTTC	CASSYTGMEQFF
TRBV6-1	TRBJ2-2	many	NA	12	TGTGCCAGCGTCACCGGTGGCGGGGAGCTGTTTTTT	CASVTGGGELFF
TRBV9	TRBJ1-5	few	NA	15	TGTGCCAGCAGCGTAGGAGGGACGGGGGATCAGCCCCAGCATTTT	CASSVGGTGDQPQHF
TRBV4-1	TRBJ2-1	few	NA	17	TGCGCCAGCAGCCAGGGCCTAGTGCGGGCCCCCGGGGATGAGCAGTTCTTC	CASSQGLVRAPGDEQFF
TRBV19	TRBJ1-5	many	NA	13	TGTGCCAGTAGCCCCAATAGCAATCAGCCCCAGCATTTT	CASSPNSNQPQHF
TRBV20-1	TRBJ2-1	NA	TRBD2	14	TGCAGTGCGAACCTAGCGGACCTATACAATGAGCAGTTCTTC	CSANLADLYNEQFF
TRBV29-1	TRBJ2-1	many	TRBD2	17	TGCAGCGTTGATCCCTCGATAGGACTAGCTGCCTACAATGAGCAGTTCTTC	CSVDPSIGLAAYNEQFF
TRBV10-1	TRBJ2-3	many	TRBD2	16	TGCGCCAGCAGTGAACTCTGGGCGGGAGGCCCAGATACGCAGTATTTT	CASSELWAGGPDTQYF
TRBV6-4	TRBJ2-3	NA	NA	17	TGTGCCAGCAGTGACTCGACCTCAGCTGGAGTTTCTGATACGCAGTATTTT	CASSDSTSAGVSDTQYF
TRBV29-1	TRBJ1-2	NA	TRBD1	14	TGCAGCGTTGAACCGCGGACAGGGACGGTTGGCTACACCTTC	CSVEPRTGTVGYTF
TRBV20-1	TRBJ2-2	NA	NA	11	TGCAGTGCTAGTGACGGGCGGGAGCTGTTTTTT	CSASDGRELFF
TRBV12-3/TRBV12-4	TRBJ2-2	NA	NA	15	TGTGCCAGCAGTATTCCGAGGGGGAACACCGGGGAGCTGTTTTTT	CASSIPRGNTGELFF
TRBV20-1	TRBJ2-1	many	TRBD2	13	TGCAGGGGGACTAGCGGGATCTACAATGAGCAGTTCTTC	CRGTSGIYNEQFF
TRBV28	TRBJ2-2	many	TRBD2	19	TGTGCCAGCAGTTTACCCCTAGCGGGACCTACCTTTCCCACCGGGGAGCTGTTTTTT	CASSLPLAGPTFPTGELFF
TRBV5-1	TRBJ2-1	many	NA	15	TGCGCCAGCAGCTTGGGTCTAGCGAAATACAATGAGCAGTTCTTC	CASSLGLAKYNEQFF
TRBV24-1	TRBJ2-1	few	TRBD2	19	TGTGCCACCAGTGATTTGTCTAGCGGGAGGGGGGTGGCCTACAATGAGCAGTTCTTC	CATSDLSSGRGVAYNEQFF
TRBV7-9	TRBJ1-2	NA	NA	11	TGTGCCAGCAGCTTAGCGCTGGCCTTCTCCTTC	CASSLALAFSF
TRBV9	TRBJ2-5	many	TRBD2	18	TGTGCCAGCAGTCGTGGGAGGGCAGTTAAGCGGGTCCAAGAGACCCAGTACTTC	CASSRGRAVKRVQETQYF
TRBV20-1	TRBJ2-1	many	TRBD2	15	TGCAGTGCCATCACCAGGCTAGCGGGGAGTTATGAGCAGTTCTTC	CSAITRLAGSYEQFF
TRBV6-1	TRBJ2-7	few	NA	14	TGTGCCAGCAGTATGCGGGGATTTTCCTACGAGCAGTACTTC	CASSMRGFSYEQYF
TRBV12-3/TRBV12-4	TRBJ2-1	NA	NA	14	TGTGCCAGCAGCGACAGGAGCTCCTACAATGAGCAGTTCTTC	CASSDRSSYNEQFF
TRBV10-3	TRBJ2-1	many	NA	17	TGTGCCATCAGTGAGTCGGTATCGGCGGGGTGGAACAATGAGCAGTTCTTC	CAISESVSAGWNNEQFF
TRBV20-1	TRBJ2-1	many	NA	15	TGCAGTGCTAGAGATGGTACGGGAACTACCAATGAGCAGTTCTTC	CSARDGTGTTNEQFF
TRBV12-3/TRBV12-4	TRBJ2-7	few	NA	15	TGTGCCAGCAGTTTAGTTTCGACAGACTCCTACGAGCAGTACTTC	CASSLVSTDSYEQYF
TRBV29-1	TRBJ1-1	many	NA	13	TGCAGCGTTGAAGATGGGGGGCCCTCAGGAGCTTTCTTT	CSVEDGGPSGAFF
TRBV6-5	TRBJ1-1	many	TRBD1	12	TGTGCCAGCAGGACAGGGTACACTGAAGCTTTCTTT	CASRTGYTEAFF
TRBV12-3/TRBV12-4	TRBJ1-4	many	NA	14	TGTGCCAGCAGTTTCTCGTGGGCGGATGAAAAACTGTTTTTT	CASSFSWADEKLFF
TRBV4-3	TRBJ2-1	many	NA	14	TGCGCCAGCAGCCAAGATCTTTTGGAGGGCGGAGGATTCTTC	CASSQDLLEGGGFF
TRBV6-1	TRBJ2-1	many	NA	14	TGTGCCTCAAGCCGGGGCGGGGAATACAATGAGCAGTTCTTC	CASSRGGEYNEQFF
TRBV12-3/TRBV12-4	TRBJ2-4	NA	NA	15	TGTGCCAGCAGTGCAACGCAGGAACTAAAAAACATTCAGTACTTC	CASSATQELKNIQYF
TRBV30	TRBJ2-7	few	TRBD1	14	TGTGCCTGGAGTGTAGGCAGGGGGCAAGACGAGCAGTACTTC	CAWSVGRGQDEQYF
TRBV28	TRBJ2-6	NA	NA	16	TGTGCCAGCGGTCTCGGGCCGCTCTCTGGGGCCAACGTCCTGACTTTC	CASGLGPLSGANVLTF
TRBV4-1	TRBJ1-1	many	TRBD1	16	TGCGCCAGCAGCCAAGATCGGGGCTCAACAGGGGTTAAGGCTTTCTTT	CASSQDRGSTGVKAFF
TRBV4-1	TRBJ2-1	many	NA	15	TGCGCCAGCAGCCCGACTCCCTCTGGGGTGAATGAGCAGTTCTTC	CASSPTPSGVNEQFF
TRBV3-1	TRBJ2-1	many	TRBD2	18	TGTGCCAGCAGCCCAGGGACTAGCGGGTCGAGCTCCTACAATGAGCAGTTCTTC	CASSPGTSGSSSYNEQFF
TRBV20-1	TRBJ2-1	many	TRBD2	15	TGCAGTGCTCCCTCGACTAGCGGGAGGCCACGGGAGCAGTTCTTC	CSAPSTSGRPREQFF
TRBV4-3	TRBJ2-7	many	TRBD1	16	TGCGCCAGCAGCCAAGATCCCGCAGGGGGCTCGGACGAGCAGTACTTC	CASSQDPAGGSDEQYF
TRBV9	TRBJ2-1	many	NA	15	TGTGCCAGCAGCGTAGGCGGGTACTCCTACAATGAGCAGTTCTTC	CASSVGGYSYNEQFF
TRBV18	TRBJ2-7	few	TRBD2	16	TGTGCCAGCTCACCAGATAGCGGGAGGACCAACTACGAGCAGTACTTC	CASSPDSGRTNYEQYF
TRBV29-1	TRBJ2-1	many	TRBD2	15	TGCAGCGTTGAATCCCTAGCGGGTTCCTACAATGAGCAGTTCTTC	CSVESLAGSYNEQFF
TRBV4-3	TRBJ2-2	many	NA	16	TGCGCCAGCAGCCAATCCAGGGACACGAACACCGGGGAGCTGTTTTTT	CASSQSRDTNTGELFF
TRBV7-6	TRBJ2-3	few	TRBD2	15	TGTGCCAGCAGGGAGACTAGCGGGAGTACAGATACGCAGTATTTT	CASRETSGSTDTQYF
TRBV5-1	TRBJ2-1	many	TRBD2	15	TGCGCCAGCAGCCTAACTAGCGCCTCCTACAATGAGCAGTTCTTC	CASSLTSASYNEQFF
TRBV9	TRBJ2-2	many	NA	16	TGTGCCAGCAGCGACCTACAGGGATTTAACACCGGGGAGCTGTTTTTT	CASSDLQGFNTGELFF
TRBV6-2/TRBV6-3	TRBJ2-1	many	NA	16	TGTGCCAGCAGCCACGGCCCCTGGATCTACTACAATGAGCAGTTCTTC	CASSHGPWIYYNEQFF
TRBV11-2	TRBJ1-2	many	NA	17	TGTGCCAGCAGCTTGGAGAGGACGGCGCACGGGGGATATGGCTACACCTTC	CASSLERTAHGGYGYTF